This TCR beta chain originates from a study of identical twins. Germline-derived CDR1 and CDR2 are DFQATT and SNEGSKA (reference sequence). The CDR3 totals 14 residues. V was cut by 5 bases and J by 0 bases, with 12 bases left in between. TCRdb recomputed calls from the 5' RACE reads with MiXCR, one row per CDR3 protein. The repertoire holds under 800,000 distinct CDR3 sequences, with about 20% as singletons. The same data also contributed to another study, on T cells expressing NK-cell markers. From that second work: Topping the CD3+CD56-NKG2C+ fraction as well were these clonotypes, in a few donors.

The receptor comes from a woman aged 18 to 35 in good health. Sample: PBMCs. The rearrangement links TRBV20-1 to TRBJ2-3, with TRBD1 as a possible D gene (6 bases). The CDR3 DNA reads TGCAGTGCTGACAGGCCGGGAAGCACAGATACGCAGTATTTT. Protein sequence: CSADRPGSTDTQYF.